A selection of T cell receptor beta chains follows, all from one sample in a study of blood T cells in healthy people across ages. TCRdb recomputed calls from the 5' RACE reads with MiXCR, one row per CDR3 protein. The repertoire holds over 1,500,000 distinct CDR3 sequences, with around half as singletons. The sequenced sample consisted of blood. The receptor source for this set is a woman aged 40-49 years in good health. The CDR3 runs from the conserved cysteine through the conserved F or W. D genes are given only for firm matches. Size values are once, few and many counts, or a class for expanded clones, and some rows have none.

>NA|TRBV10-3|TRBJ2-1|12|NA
TGTGCCATCAGTGAGAGGGGGGATGAGCAGTTCTTC
CAISERGDEQFF
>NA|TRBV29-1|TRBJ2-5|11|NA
TGCAGCGTTGACTTTGTGGGGACCCAGTACTTC
CSVDFVGTQYF
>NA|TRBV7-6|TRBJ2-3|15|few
TGTGCCAGCAGCCAAATGGGTCCAGACACAGATACGCAGTATTTT
CASSQMGPDTDTQYF
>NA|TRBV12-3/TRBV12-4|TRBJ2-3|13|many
TGTGCCAGCAGTTTCAGGGGCACAGATACGCAGTATTTT
CASSFRGTDTQYF
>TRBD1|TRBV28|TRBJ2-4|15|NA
TGTGCCAGCAGTGGGGGACAGGGGGCTGGGAACATTCAGTACTTC
CASSGGQGAGNIQYF
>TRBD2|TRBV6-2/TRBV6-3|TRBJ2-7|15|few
TGTGCCAGCAGTTACTCGAGCGGGGCCAGCTACGAGCAGTACTTC
CASSYSSGASYEQYF
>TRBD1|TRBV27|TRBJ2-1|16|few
TGTGCCAGCAGTTTATGGGGACAGGGAACCTCCAATGAGCAGTTCTTC
CASSLWGQGTSNEQFF
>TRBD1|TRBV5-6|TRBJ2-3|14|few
TGCGCCAGCAGCCTCCTACAGGGGACAGATACGCAGTATTTT
CASSLLQGTDTQYF
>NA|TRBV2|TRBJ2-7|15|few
TGTGCCAGCAGTGTCCGGCAGGGAACCCCCTACGAGCAGTACTTC
CASSVRQGTPYEQYF
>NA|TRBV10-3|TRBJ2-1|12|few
TGTGCCATCAGTGACCTAGACAATGAGCAGTTCTTC
CAISDLDNEQFF
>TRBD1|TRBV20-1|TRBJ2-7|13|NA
TGCAGTGCAGGGGACAGGGGGCGGGACGAGCAGTACTTC
CSAGDRGRDEQYF
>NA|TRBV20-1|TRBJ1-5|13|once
TGCAGTGCTGGAGGCGGGAGGGCTCAAGCCCAGCATTTT
CSAGGGRAQAQHF
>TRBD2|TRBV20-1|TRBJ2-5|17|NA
TGCAGTGCTAGAGATCTGGCTAGCGGGGGGCTCCAAGAGACCCAGTACTTC
CSARDLASGGLQETQYF
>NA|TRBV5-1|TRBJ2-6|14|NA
TGCGCCAGCAGGGACCCCCCTGGGGCCAACGTCCTGACTTTC
CASRDPPGANVLTF
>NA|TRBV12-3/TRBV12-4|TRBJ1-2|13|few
TGTGCCAGTACGACTGTCATCATGGGGGGCTACACCTTC
CASTTVIMGGYTF
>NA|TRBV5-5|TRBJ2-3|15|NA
TGTGCCAGCAGTCTGACGGGGACGAGGACAGATACGCAGTATTTT
CASSLTGTRTDTQYF
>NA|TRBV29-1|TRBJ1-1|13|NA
TGCAGCGTTGAATATGGGGTGAACACTGAAGCTTTCTTT
CSVEYGVNTEAFF
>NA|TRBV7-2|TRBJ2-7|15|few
TGTGCCAGCAGCTTACAAAAGGGGAAGGGCTACGAGCAGTACTTC
CASSLQKGKGYEQYF
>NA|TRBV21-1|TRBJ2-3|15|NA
TGTGCCAGCAGGCGTTCACCACAGGGGCCCGATACGCAGTATTTT
CASRRSPQGPDTQYF
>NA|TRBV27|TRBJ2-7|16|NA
TGTGCCAGCAGTTTATCAGGGGGGCGCAATCCCTACGAGCAGTACTTC
CASSLSGGRNPYEQYF
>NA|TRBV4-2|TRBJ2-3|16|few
TGTGCCAGCAGCCAAGAAGTTGGGACAAGCACAGATACGCAGTATTTT
CASSQEVGTSTDTQYF
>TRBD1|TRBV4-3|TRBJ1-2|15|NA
TGCGCCAGCAGCCAGGGGTCTGGCAGGGGGGATGGCTACACCTTC
CASSQGSGRGDGYTF
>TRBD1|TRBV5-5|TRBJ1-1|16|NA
TGTGCCAGCAGCTTGGAGACAGGGACAATGAACACTGAAGCTTTCTTT
CASSLETGTMNTEAFF
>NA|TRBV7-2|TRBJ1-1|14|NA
TGTGCCAGCAGCTCTATTACGGGTATCACTGAAGCTTTCTTT
CASSSITGITEAFF
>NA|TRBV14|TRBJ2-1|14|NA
TGTGCCAGCAGCCAAGTAGGGCTAGCTGGAAGGCAGTTCTTC
CASSQVGLAGRQFF
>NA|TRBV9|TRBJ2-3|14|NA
TGTGCCAGCAGCGTAGAAAGCAGGACAGATACGCAGTATTTT
CASSVESRTDTQYF
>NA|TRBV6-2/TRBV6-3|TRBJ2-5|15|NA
TGTGCCAGCAGTTACAACGGGGGTATCGGAGAGACCCAGTACTTC
CASSYNGGIGETQYF
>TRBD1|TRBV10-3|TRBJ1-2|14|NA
TGTGCCATCAGACCGACAGGGGACAACTATGGCTACACCTTC
CAIRPTGDNYGYTF
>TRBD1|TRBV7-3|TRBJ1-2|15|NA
TGTGCCAGCAGCTTAACCCGCGCACAGGGGAATGGCTACACCTTC
CASSLTRAQGNGYTF
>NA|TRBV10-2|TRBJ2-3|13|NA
TGCGCCAGCAGTGATTGGGGATCGGATACGCAGTATTTT
CASSDWGSDTQYF
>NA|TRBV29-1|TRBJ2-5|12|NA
TGCAGCGCTGACCCCGGGGAAGAGACCCAGTACTTC
CSADPGEETQYF
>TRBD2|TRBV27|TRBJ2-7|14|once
TGTGCCAGCAGTGTCGGCGGGGGGTACAATGAGCAGTACTTC
CASSVGGGYNEQYF
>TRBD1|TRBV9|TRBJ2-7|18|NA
TGTGCCAGCAGCCCCCAGCGGTCCTTCGGGACAGCATACAATGAGCAGTACTTC
CASSPQRSFGTAYNEQYF
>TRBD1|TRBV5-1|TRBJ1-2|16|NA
TGCGCCAGCAGCCTACAATCGGGACAGGGCGACTATGGCTACACCTTC
CASSLQSGQGDYGYTF
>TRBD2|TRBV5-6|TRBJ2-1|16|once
TGTGCCAGCAGCATGTTTGCGGGGGGGATTTACAATGAGCAGTTCTTC
CASSMFAGGIYNEQFF
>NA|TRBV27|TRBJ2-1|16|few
TGTGCCAGCAGTTCACCCCAGGGCTATCGGTCCAATGAGCAGTTCTTC
CASSSPQGYRSNEQFF
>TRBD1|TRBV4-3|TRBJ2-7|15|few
TGCGCCAGCAGCATCCGGACAGGGGGATTTTACGAGCAGTACTTC
CASSIRTGGFYEQYF
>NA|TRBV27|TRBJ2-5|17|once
TGTGCCAGCAGTTTATTTGGTCCGGACAGAAGACAAGAGACCCAGTACTTC
CASSLFGPDRRQETQYF
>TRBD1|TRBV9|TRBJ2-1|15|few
TGTGCCAGCAGCGGAACTGGACAGGGTTACAATGAGCAGTTCTTC
CASSGTGQGYNEQFF
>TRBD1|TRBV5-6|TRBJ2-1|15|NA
TGTGCCAGCAGCTTGCCGGGACAGGGGGTCTATGAGCAGTTCTTC
CASSLPGQGVYEQFF
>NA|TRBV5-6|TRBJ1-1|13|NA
TGTGCCAGCAGCTTTGTGAGGAACACTGAAGCTTTCTTT
CASSFVRNTEAFF
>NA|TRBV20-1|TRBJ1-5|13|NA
TGCAGTGCTCCTCGGGGGTTAAATCAGCCCCAGCATTTT
CSAPRGLNQPQHF
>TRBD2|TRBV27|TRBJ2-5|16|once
TGTGCCAGCAGTTCCTCTCGCGGGGGGGCGATAGAGACCCAGTACTTC
CASSSSRGGAIETQYF
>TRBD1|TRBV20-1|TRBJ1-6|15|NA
TGCAGTGCTAGAGACCGGACAGGTACTAGATCACCCCTCCACTTT
CSARDRTGTRSPLHF
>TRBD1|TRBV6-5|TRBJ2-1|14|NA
TGTGCCAGCAGATACGGACAGGCGTCCAATGAGCAGTTCTTC
CASRYGQASNEQFF
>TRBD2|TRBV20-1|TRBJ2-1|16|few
TGCAGTGCTAAAATTAGCGGGGGGCCCCTCTACAATGAGCAGTTCTTC
CSAKISGGPLYNEQFF
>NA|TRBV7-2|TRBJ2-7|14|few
TGTGCCAGCAGCTTAGGGGCCAACTCCTACGAGCAGTACTTC
CASSLGANSYEQYF
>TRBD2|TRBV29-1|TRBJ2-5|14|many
TGCAGCGATTCCGGGACTAGCGGGGCAGAGACCCAGTACTTC
CSDSGTSGAETQYF
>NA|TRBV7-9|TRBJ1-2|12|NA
TGTGCCAGCAGCATGGACGGGGTTGGCTACACCTTC
CASSMDGVGYTF
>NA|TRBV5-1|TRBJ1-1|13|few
TGCGCCAGCACCCCGGTGGGGTCCACTGAAGCTTTCTTT
CASTPVGSTEAFF
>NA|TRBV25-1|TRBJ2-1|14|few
TGTGCCAGCCACCTTAGCGGAACGTACAATGAGCAGTTCTTC
CASHLSGTYNEQFF
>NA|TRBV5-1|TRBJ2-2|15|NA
TGCGCCAGCAGCTTCTGGACAGAAAACACCGGGGAGCTGTTTTTT
CASSFWTENTGELFF
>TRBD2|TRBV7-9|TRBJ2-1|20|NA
TGTGCCAGCAGCACAAGACGGACTAGCGGGGGCCTTTACTCCTACAATGAGCAGTTCTTC
CASSTRRTSGGLYSYNEQFF